Sequencing of this TCR beta chain was carried out in a study of cytomegalovirus exposure and HLA in healthy donors (dated by TCRdb to between 2016 and 2019). Background on the whole study: According to an earlier analysis of around 600 of the donors, 150 million to 200 million T cells yielded approximately 120 million unique TCR beta sequences and about 300 Gb of sequence data. Approximately 310 gigabases of sequencing data and 78 million or so unique TCR sequences were included in an early release covering around 650 HLA-typed donors. Of the 398 genotyped donors, 65% to 90% were placed in the genetic ancestry cluster associated with self-reported Caucasian donors. The study aimed to test whether signatures of past pathogen exposure could be identified by cataloging public T cell receptors. The study used immunosequencing to profile the T cell repertoires of 600 to 850 subjects and linked those repertoires to cytomegalovirus serostatus. Besides the first cohort of around 670 subjects, a separate validation cohort made up of 90 to 150 different subjects was used. To predict cytomegalovirus infection status, the study brought together high-throughput TCR immunosequencing, statistical association of individual TCRs with disease status, and machine learning. To study patterns of TCR occurrence, a later analysis re-analyzed previously published TCR beta repertoires from 666 donors and added high-resolution HLA genotyping. The later analysis used no new phenotypic data to find candidate immune exposures, relying instead on TCR beta sequences and their occurrence across donors. An earlier analysis of several hundred of the donors applied high-throughput TCR beta sequencing to assess whether each TCR beta V gene segment acted as functional or pseudogenic. Alongside the repertoire data, information on donor age, sex, ethnicity and CMV serostatus was compiled. A later genetic analysis took genome-wide SNP genotypes for about 55% of the 666 donors and used that subset as a discovery cohort. Every discovery cohort repertoire had been produced on one sequencing platform. Both class I and class II loci were covered by HLA typing, at four-digit resolution. The number of typed donors differed by locus: about 629-630 for A, B, C, DRB1 and DQB1; approximately 520 for DQA1; over 600 for DPA1; and around 470 for DPB1. Because of strong linkage in the cohort, roughly five DR-DQ haplotypes were treated as single units for association and clustering. Across some 400 genotyped donors of the cohort, an average of about 250,000 unique TCR beta nucleotide sequences per donor were sequenced, and roughly 20% of those sequences were non-productive.

The library came from the immunoSEQ multiplex PCR assay. A mixture of 60 forward primers for TCR Vbeta segments and 13 reverse primers for TCR Jbeta segments was used in the multiplex PCR. The CDR3 region of rearranged TCR beta genes was amplified from genomic DNA by a multiplex PCR assay. The amplified TCR beta libraries were sequenced on the Illumina HiSeq System as 87-base-pair reads. The study's own analysis went as follows. A later analysis counted about 80 million unique TCR beta chains across the 666 repertoires, and roughly 10 million of these chains were shared by at least two donors. To remove PCR and sequencing errors, raw reads were error-corrected and collapsed into unique sequences using a nearest-neighbor algorithm that merged closely related sequences. CDR3 sequences were aligned to IMGT reference sequences to assign V, D and J gene segments. For a sequence to be retained, a match of at least six nucleotides was required to both a V gene segment and a J gene segment. Rearrangements were called productive when the CDR3 lacked stop codons and stayed in frame with V and J; all others were non-productive. Following IMGT convention, CDR3 was defined as the stretch from the second conserved V-encoded cysteine to the conserved J-encoded phenylalanine. In an earlier analysis of approximately 500 of the donors, sequences lacking an unambiguous match to a single V gene segment were excluded. In an earlier analysis of approximately 560 of the donors, a V segment was called functional when productive rearrangements were above 56.7%, and segregating when the standard deviation between donors exceeded 5%. A statistical classification framework was built for diagnosing cytomegalovirus status from the catalog of TCR beta chain sequences. V and J gene assignment, in a later analysis, came from comparing TCR nucleotide sequences with IMGT/GENE-DB human TR gene sequences. In a later analysis, CDR3 sequences and most-parsimonious VDJ recombination scenarios were assigned using the TCRdist pipeline. In a later analysis, every TCR beta chain was defined by the combination of its CDR3 amino acid sequence and its V-gene family, and reads without a unique V-gene family were dropped. A later analysis removed 592 highly shared, low-generation-probability nucleotide sequences to deal with suspected cross-contamination and a sequencing artifact. A later analysis calculated a clonal expansion index for each public chain from normalized within-repertoire ranks of inferred template counts. In a later analysis, generation probabilities were computed with a VDJ recombination model fitted to out-of-frame rearrangements, and the resulting probabilities were checked against IGoR. Hypergeometric tests were used in a later analysis to score TCR-TCR, TCR-HLA and TCR-CMV co-occurrence, with a repertoire-size bias correction applied to the TCR pairs. In a later analysis, false discovery rates were estimated by permuting HLA or CMV assignments 20 times. A later analysis grouped co-occurring TCRs with DBSCAN, adding TCRdist sequence similarity when clustering within HLA-allele-positive subsets. Repertoires with fewer than 30,000 or more than 120,000 public chains were left out of co-occurrence clustering, as were five repertoires with anomalous nucleotide sharing. Entries here come from immuneACCESS through TCRdb and include only in-frame sequences with V and J called. Some clones fail to appear in such tables; in the studies checked, an unresolved V gene covers under half of the shortfall, and the cause of the remainder is unknown. D and trimming were read from the DNA, whereas the V and J calls and clone size are those reported in that table. The sample data list some 140,000 clones, and approximately 80% of these were observed just once. The ten largest clones capture about 13% of the sample.

Points the paper makes about the study in general: Because HLA typing was missing for some donors at each locus, association tests included only the typed subset. According to a later analysis, most CMV-associated TCR beta chains appeared to be HLA-restricted, and the HLA associations seemed to be driven largely by CMV exposure. Linkage disequilibrium might explain the correlated functional status among segregating V segments, but an unknown experimental factor could not be excluded. In a later analysis, HLA-associated TCR beta chains showed more clonal expansion and lower generation probabilities than non-associated chains that were equally common. Because counts were too low, roughly 17 rarely observed V segments, including chromosome 9 orphons, were left out of the earlier analysis of about 620 of the donors. According to a later analysis, TCR association rates differed among HLA loci, with DRB1 alleles showing the most associated TCRs and HLA-C alleles showing the fewest. According to a later analysis, parvovirus B19, influenza, CMV and Epstein-Barr virus appeared linked to several top co-occurrence clusters. CMV serostatus was the only immune exposure information available for the cohort. The study listed 164 TCR beta chains as associated with cytomegalovirus. A cluster of highly shared sequence variants was judged likely to be a technical artifact of the sequencing pipeline. Strong co-occurrence of HLA alleles, especially DR and DQ, made assigning TCR associations to individual alleles difficult. An earlier analysis of some 560 of the donors showed that most TCR beta V segments appeared in productive rearrangements either about 87% or about 30% of the time, which broadly matched IMGT annotations. The classifier was reported to diagnose cytomegalovirus status with high specificity and sensitivity in both the original cohort and the validation cohort. In a later genetic analysis, a missense DCLRE1C variant was associated with V-gene and J-gene trimming of TCR beta chains, and the association was replicated in an independent cohort. Only TCR beta chains were sequenced in this cohort, and the absence of alpha or paired-chain data limited detectable features. Roughly uniform sequencing depth across donors was assumed in presence/absence analyses, although this assumption may not hold. According to the authors, the approach could potentially be generalized to other disease states and immunological phenotypes. Specific HLA alleles were associated with 15,000 to 20,000 TCR beta sequences at a false discovery rate of 0.05 in a later analysis. Three of the identified cytomegalovirus-associated TCR beta chains were confirmed in vitro to be specific for cytomegalovirus antigens. A further reported finding was that TCR beta sequences accurately predicted the HLA-A and HLA-B alleles for most subjects in the first cohort. Because the 87-base-pair reads could not distinguish some IMGT-functional V segments, including TRBV6-2 and TRBV6-3, those segments were excluded. In a later genetic analysis, fewer N-insertions in productive TCRs were reported among donors in an Asian-associated ancestry cluster than the approximately 710-donor mean. While some public TCRs were present in many individuals, most TCR sequences turned up only very rarely across donors.

The cohort was made up of several hundred healthy bone marrow donors. At the time of sampling, every cohort member was nominally healthy, though immune exposures that went unrecorded were likely present. The donor was CMV seropositive and was included in the group of about 290 seropositive cohort members. Each donor provided a peripheral blood sample, and peripheral blood mononuclear cells were used for TCR beta sequencing. Genomic DNA was extracted from the blood cell samples with the Qiagen DNeasy Blood Extraction Kit. V and J are trimmed by 6 bases and 4 bases, and the gene matches miss 12 bases of the junction. The CDR3 sequence holds 16 residues, the cysteine and phenylalanine included. The CDR3 DNA has 48 bases and is translated from base 1. CDR1 and CDR2 (SEHNR, FQNEAQ) derive from the germline V gene (reference sequence). Of note for this clone: Its antigen is still unknown. Nothing much larger sits one base from this clone, and base qualities are not available.

This receptor was identified in a man younger than 40 in good health and CMV-seropositive. Rearrangement joined TRBV7-9 to TRBJ2-1, with 7 middle bases fitting TRBD1. Specimen: PBMCs. This receptor carries the CDR3 CASRLPQGTDYNEQFF. At the DNA level, the sequence is TGTGCCAGCAGACTACCCCAGGGGACAGATTACAATGAGCAGTTCTTC.